This record concerns one T cell receptor (beta chain) sequence. Its cognate antigen is unknown. Libraries were prepared by immunoSEQ multiplex PCR; TCRdb keeps only in-frame clonotypes and omits some of them. Here the sample spans around 82,000 clones, more than 75% being singletons. The sample originates from a study of OX40 agonist ivuxolimab in advanced cancers. For the study at large: Dose-escalation patients' cancers were hepatocellular carcinoma, melanoma, renal cell or head and neck cancer. One patient with hepatocellular carcinoma and two with cutaneous melanoma, three in all, had partial responses. A male proportion of 82.7% was recorded, with mean age around 62 years and range roughly 20 to 90.

Points from the study as a whole: At 0.1 to 3.0 mg/kg and by week 6, CD4+ and CD8+ T cells in the blood had expanded clonally.

Germline CDR1 and CDR2: ENHRY and SYGVKD. The CDR3 extends over 12 amino acids. V lost 3 bases and J lost 8, with 8 bases in between. The rearrangement uses TRBV10-3 and TRBJ2-1; D uncertain. Sequences were derived from CD4+ or CD8+ T cells sorted from blood, sampled in a trial of the OX40 agonist ivuxolimab. The sequence was obtained from an adult with an advanced solid tumor such as melanoma, head and neck, liver or kidney cancer. CDR3 region: CAISDATDEQFF. CDR3 in DNA: TGTGCCATCAGTGACGCAACCGATGAGCAGTTCTTC.